This TCR beta chain was obtained from a study of T cells in localized non-small cell lung cancer (dated by TCRdb to 2019 to 2021). Study-wide context: T cell repertoires of 236 early-stage NSCLC patients were analyzed, with tumors being compared against uninvolved tumor-adjacent lungs. The cohort comprised under 250 treatment-naïve NSCLC patients with resected, localized lung tumors. The mean age of the NSCLC patients was about 64 years, with 120 to 150 men and 85 to 110 women. Broader findings and caveats from the paper: A median of about 55 of the top 100 tumor clones were detected in paired uninvolved adjacent lung, and approximately 28 of these tumor clones were also found among the top 100 clones of the paired uninvolved adjacent lung. The highest T cell clonality was observed in uninvolved tumor-adjacent lung, where clonality exceeded that of tumor, suggesting that antigenic responses were more focused in uninvolved tumor-adjacent lung. Since the design was exploratory, TCR variables were selected using unadjusted p-values with no false-discovery rate correction. Because multi-region sequencing of the tumors was not done, intratumor heterogeneity could not be ruled out. Higher blood T cell density associated with longer overall survival, while higher adjacent-lung clonality associated with shorter survival.

At diagnosis, peripheral blood, uninvolved tumor-adjacent lung and tumor were collected and stored as a combination of fresh-frozen and FFPE material. Blood samples were analyzed as peripheral blood mononuclear cells for TCR repertoire profiling. TCR beta CDR3 regions were sequenced from DNA using the immunoSEQ Assay. The original pipeline was this. To compute T cell density, TCR beta template counts were normalized to usable DNA, which was estimated by amplifying housekeeping genes. Using the preseqR package, richness was estimated by extrapolating to 120,000 templates for tissue samples and 400,000 templates for PBMC samples. Clonality was defined by subtracting Pielou's evenness from one. Tissue-enriched TCRs were identified by differential abundance testing using productive amino-acid clonotypes, minimum total count 5 and alpha 0.1. Repertoire overlap between compartments was quantified with the Jaccard Index and Morisita Overlap Index. GLIPH grouped TCR beta CDR3s together with public tetramer-defined viral CDR3s, and a viral motif had to include at least three viral sequences and show V-gene enrichment. Here the immuneACCESS table is served through TCRdb, limited to in-frame sequences with V and J called. Missing clones are a known gap in these copies; in checked studies unresolved V genes cover under half, and the rest lacks a known reason. The V and J calls and clone size come from that table; D and trimming were worked out from the DNA. The sample table lists about 52,000 clones, 60% to 85% of them with a count of one. The top ten hold roughly 4.9% of the sample.

Of note for this clone: The specificity of this receptor is unknown. No base-level quality is on record; no much larger clone is a single base apart.

The trim is 7 bases for V and 3 bases for J, with a gap of 13 bases between the germline ends. From its cysteine to its phenylalanine, the CDR3 spans 13 amino acids. Of all the DNA, just the CDR3 is kept, 39 bases in frame from base 1. The germline V gene specifies SQVTM as CDR1 and ANQGSEA as CDR2. Sequences were derived from PBMCs, sampled before any cancer treatment. The sequence derives from a woman aged 35-70 years with stage II lung adenocarcinoma. The rearrangement combines TRBV29-1 with TRBJ1-5; the D gene assignment is ambiguous. The DNA is TGCAGCGCATCAGGAGGGTACAATCAGCCCCAGCATTTT. This codes for CSASGGYNQPQHF.